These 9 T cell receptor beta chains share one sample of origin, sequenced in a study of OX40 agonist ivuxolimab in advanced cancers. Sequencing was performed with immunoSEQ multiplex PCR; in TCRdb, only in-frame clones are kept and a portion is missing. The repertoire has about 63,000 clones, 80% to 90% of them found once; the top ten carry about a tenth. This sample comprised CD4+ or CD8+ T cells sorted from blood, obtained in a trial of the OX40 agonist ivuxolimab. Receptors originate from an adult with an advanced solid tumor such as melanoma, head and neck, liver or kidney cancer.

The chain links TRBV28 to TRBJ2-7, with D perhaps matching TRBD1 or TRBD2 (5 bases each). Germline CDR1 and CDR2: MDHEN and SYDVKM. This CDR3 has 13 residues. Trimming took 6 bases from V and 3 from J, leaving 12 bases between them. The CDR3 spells CASSPQGDYEQYF. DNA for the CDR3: TGTGCCAGCAGCCCCCAGGGAGACTACGAGCAGTACTTC.

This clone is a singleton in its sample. CDR3 nucleotides: TGTGCCAGCAGCCCCCGGGGAAGCTATGGCTACACCTTC. Amino acids: CASSPRGSYGYTF. The rearrangement joins TRBV5-6 to TRBJ1-2; no reliable D call. Germline V gene sequence: CDR1 SGHDT, CDR2 YYEEEE. Trimming took off 4 bases at V and 4 bases at J, with 11 bases between the two ends. The CDR3 consists of 13 residues.

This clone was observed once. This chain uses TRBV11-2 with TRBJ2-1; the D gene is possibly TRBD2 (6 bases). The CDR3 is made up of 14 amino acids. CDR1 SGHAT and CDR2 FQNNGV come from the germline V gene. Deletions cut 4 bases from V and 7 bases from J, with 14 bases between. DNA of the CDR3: TGTGCCAGCAGCTCCCCCCGGGAGCGGAATGAGCAGTTCTTC. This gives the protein CASSSPRERNEQFF.

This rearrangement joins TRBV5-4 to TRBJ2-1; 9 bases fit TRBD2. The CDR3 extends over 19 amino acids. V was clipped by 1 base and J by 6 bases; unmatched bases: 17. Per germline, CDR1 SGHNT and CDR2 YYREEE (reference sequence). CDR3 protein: CASSLLSLAGVDFSNEQFF. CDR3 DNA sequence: TGTGCCAGCAGCTTGCTTTCCTTAGCGGGGGTGGATTTTTCCAATGAGCAGTTCTTC. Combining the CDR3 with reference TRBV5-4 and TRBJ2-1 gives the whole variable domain ETGVTQSPTHLIKTRGQQVTLRCSSQSGHNTVSWYQQALGQGPQFIFQYYREEENGRGNFPPRFSGLQFPNYSSELNVNALELDDSALYLCASSLLSLAGVDFSNEQFFGPGTRLTVL.

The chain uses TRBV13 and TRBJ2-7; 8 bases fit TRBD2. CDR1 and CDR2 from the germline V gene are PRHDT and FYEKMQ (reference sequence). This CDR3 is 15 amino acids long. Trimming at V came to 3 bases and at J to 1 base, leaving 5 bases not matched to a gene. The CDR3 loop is CASSFGREESYEQYF. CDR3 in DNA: TGTGCCAGCAGCTTCGGGCGGGAGGAATCCTACGAGCAGTACTTC.

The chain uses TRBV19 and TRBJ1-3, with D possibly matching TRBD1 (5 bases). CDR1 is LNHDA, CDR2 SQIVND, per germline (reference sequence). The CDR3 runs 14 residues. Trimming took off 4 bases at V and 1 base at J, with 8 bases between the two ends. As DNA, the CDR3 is TGTGCCAGTAGTAGTCAGGGATCTGGAAACACCATATATTTT. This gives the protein CASSSQGSGNTIYF.

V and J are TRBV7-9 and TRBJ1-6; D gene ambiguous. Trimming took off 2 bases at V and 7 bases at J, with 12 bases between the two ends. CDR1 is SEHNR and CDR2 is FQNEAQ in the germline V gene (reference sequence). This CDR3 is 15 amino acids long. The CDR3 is CASSLTGSRNSPLHF. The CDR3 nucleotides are TGTGCCAGCAGCTTAACTGGATCCAGGAATTCACCCCTCCACTTT. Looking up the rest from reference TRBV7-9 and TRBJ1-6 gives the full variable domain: DTGVSQNPRHKITKRGQNVTFRCDPISEHNRLYWYRQTLGQGPEFLTYFQNEAQLEKSRLLSDRFSAERPKGSFSTLEIQRTEQGDSAMYLCASSLTGSRNSPLHFGNGTRLTVT.

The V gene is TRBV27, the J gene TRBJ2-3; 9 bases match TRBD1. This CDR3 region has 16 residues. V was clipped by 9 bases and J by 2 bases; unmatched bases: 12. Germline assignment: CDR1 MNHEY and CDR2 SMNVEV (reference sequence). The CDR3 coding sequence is TGTGCCAGTTCTTGGGTGACAGGGGGTACCACAGATACGCAGTATTTT. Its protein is CASSWVTGGTTDTQYF.

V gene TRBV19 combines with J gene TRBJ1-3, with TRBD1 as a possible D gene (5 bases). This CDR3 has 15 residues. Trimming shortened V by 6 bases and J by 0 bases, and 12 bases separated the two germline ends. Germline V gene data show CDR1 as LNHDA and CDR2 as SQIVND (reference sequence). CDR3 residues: CASRRDRNSGNTIYF. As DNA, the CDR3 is TGTGCCAGTAGGAGGGACCGCAACTCTGGAAACACCATATATTTT.